This TCR beta chain stems from a study of blood T cell repertoires in COVID-19. As for the study in general: From T cells, B-cell-depleted T cells, or PBMCs came the material, which was cDNA or gDNA.

Two negative PCRs, clearance, or symptom resolution characterized the recovered Cohort 3 donors. V dropped 8 bases and J dropped 4 bases, with 14 bases sitting between them. The CDR3 is 13 amino acids. Germline loops: CDR1 MNHEY, CDR2 SVGAGI. TCRdb's copy holds only in-frame clones and misses some; the assay was immunoSEQ multiplex PCR. The repertoire holds 150,000 or so clones, with 86% as singletons. The sequence was obtained from a man aged 50-59 years who had recovered from COVID-19. The sample was PBMCs or T cells enriched from blood (not recorded which). The chain employs TRBV6-5 and TRBJ2-5; D may be TRBD1 (5 bases). The CDR3 loop reads CASAIRVLETQYF. In nucleotides, the CDR3 is TGTGCCAGCGCAATCAGGGTTTTAGAGACCCAGTACTTC.